The clone carrying this T cell receptor beta chain was detected many times. The antigen remains undetermined. This sample stems from a study of Graves' ophthalmopathy and Graves' hyperthyroidism. Overall study context: Samples of peripheral blood were obtained at initial diagnosis, prior to treatment of any kind.

Amplification targeted the TCR beta CDR3 regions, with RNA transcripts as the source material. In the first round, RT-PCR was carried out with HTBI primers, and a multiplex PCR formed the second round. TCRdb re-called the multiplex PCR reads with MiXCR, one entry per CDR3 protein. The data hold 200,000 to 250,000 distinct CDR3 sequences, with 40% to 50% observed a single time. Study-level results: A 13-signature model separated ophthalmopathy from stable hyperthyroidism, approximately 87% sensitivity, roughly 80% specificity.

This clonotype was sampled from an adult man with Graves' ophthalmopathy. The sample consisted of peripheral blood.

The CDR3, as DNA: TGTGCCAGCAGCGCCGGACCGGTGGGGGAGACCCAGTACTTC. As protein: CASSAGPVGETQYF. The V gene is TRBV25-1, the J gene TRBJ2-5; D unclear. The CDR3 loop spans 14 amino acids. Per germline, CDR1 MGHDK and CDR2 SYGVNS. V was shortened by 6 bases and J by 5 bases, with 16 bases between the two germline ends.